The next 11 T cell receptor beta chains were all read from a single sample in a study of T cell responses to AZD1222 COVID-19 vaccine. The method was immunoSEQ multiplex PCR; TCRdb's version includes in-frame clones alone and lacks a portion of them. Of about 120,000 clones in the sample, roughly nine tenths were seen once. The starting material was peripheral blood, obtained on day 0 of AZD1222 vaccination. The source is an adult in good health.

The gene calls are TRBV9 and TRBJ2-7, with 7 bases matching TRBD2. J lost 3 bases, V lost 3 bases, and 9 bases had no gene match. CDR1 SGDLS and CDR2 YYNGEE come from the germline V gene. The CDR3 runs to 15 residues. DNA of the CDR3: TGTGCCAGCAGCGCCCCTTACGGGGGGAACTACGAGCAGTACTTC. Protein sequence: CASSAPYGGNYEQYF.

V and J are TRBV4-1 and TRBJ2-7, with 13 bases matching TRBD2. J was trimmed by 3 bases and V by 0 bases; bases with no gene match: 2. Germline V gives CDR1 MGHRA, CDR2 YSYEKL. The CDR3 is 16 residues long. The CDR3 region is CASSQELAGGIYEQYF. The CDR3 DNA reads as TGCGCCAGCAGCCAAGAACTAGCGGGGGGGATCTACGAGCAGTACTTC.

The rearrangement uses TRBV27 and TRBJ1-5; weak D call: TRBD1 (6 bases). The CDR3 has 15 residues. The V gene's germline CDR1 is MNHEY and CDR2 SMNVEV (reference sequence). V lost 5 bases and J lost 3, with 14 bases in between. The CDR3 coding sequence is TGTGCCAGCAGTCGAGCCGGGACAACCAATCAGCCCCAGCATTTT. Its translation is CASSRAGTTNQPQHF.

This clone was found once. The chain couples TRBV6-5 to TRBJ2-2, with unresolved D. The length of the CDR3 is 15 residues. CDR1 is MNHEY, CDR2 SVGAGI, per germline. Trimming stripped 6 bases from V and 5 bases from J, with 16 bases between. The CDR3 reads CASSQTARPTGELFF. DNA for the CDR3: TGTGCCAGCAGCCAGACGGCCAGACCAACCGGGGAGCTGTTTTTT.

This chain connects TRBV11-3 to TRBJ2-1, with a possible D match to TRBD1 (6 bases). CDR3 length equals 13 residues. From germline, CDR1 is SGHNT and CDR2 YENEEA. V was trimmed by 3 bases and J by 7 bases, leaving 10 bases between them. CDR3 coding DNA: TGTGCCAGCAGCTTTGAGGGGGTGAATGAGCAGTTCTTC. Protein product: CASSFEGVNEQFF. Combining the CDR3 with reference TRBV11-3 and TRBJ2-1 gives the whole variable domain EAGVVQSPRYKIIEKKQPVAFWCNPISGHNTLYWYLQNLGQGPELLIRYENEEAVDDSQLPKDRFSAERLKGVDSTLKIQPAELGDSAVYLCASSFEGVNEQFFGPGTRLTVL.

The gene calls are TRBV7-6 and TRBJ2-7, with 7 nucleotides matching TRBD2. CDR3 length equals 15 residues. Unmatched junction bases numbered 11, after V lost 5 bases and J lost 4 bases. CDR1 and CDR2 from the germline V gene are SGHVS and FNYEAQ. CDR3 in amino acids: CASSPSGGGLYEQYF. The CDR3 DNA reads as TGTGCCAGCAGCCCGAGTGGGGGGGGTCTTTACGAGCAGTACTTC. Looking up the rest from reference TRBV7-6 and TRBJ2-7 gives the full variable domain: GAGVSQSPRYKVTKRGQDVALRCDPISGHVSLYWYRQALGQGPEFLTYFNYEAQQDKSGLPNDRFSAERPEGSISTLTIQRTEQRDSAMYRCASSPSGGGLYEQYFGPGTRLTVT.

The chain uses TRBV6-2 or TRBV6-3 and TRBJ2-2, with 14 bases fitting TRBD2. Germline lookup yields CDR1 MNHEY and CDR2 SVGEGT. CDR3 length: 19 amino acids. Trimming at V came to 2 bases and at J to 3 bases, leaving 8 bases not matched to a gene. CDR3 nucleotide sequence: TGTGCCAGCAGTTACCTGGGACTAGCGGGGGCACCGGACACCGGGGAGCTGTTTTTT. Translated: CASSYLGLAGAPDTGELFF.

This chain joins TRBV7-3 and TRBJ2-5, with 15 bases identical to TRBD2. The CDR3 runs to 17 residues. Germline V gives CDR1 SGHTA, CDR2 FQGTGA. V was clipped by 4 bases and J by 0 bases; unmatched bases: 3. This CDR3 reads CASSSGLAGGYQETQYF. In DNA, the CDR3 is TGTGCCAGCAGCTCAGGACTAGCGGGGGGGTACCAAGAGACCCAGTACTTC.

The chain couples TRBV9 to TRBJ1-5; TRBD1 is a possible D gene (5 bases). Germline CDR1 is SGDLS and CDR2 is YYNGEE. The CDR3 is made up of 14 amino acids. The V end was cut by 4 bases, the J end by 2 bases, with 10 bases between. CDR3 region: CASSLTGGNQPQHF. The CDR3 nucleotides are TGTGCCAGCAGCCTCACAGGAGGCAATCAGCCCCAGCATTTT. The complete variable domain, with remaining parts taken from reference TRBV9 and TRBJ1-5, reads DSGVTQTPKHLITATGQRVTLRCSPRSGDLSVYWYQQSLDQGLQFLIQYYNGEERAKGNILERFSAQQFPDLHSELNLSSLELGDSALYFCASSLTGGNQPQHFGDGTRLSIL.

The chain recombines TRBV20-1 with TRBJ2-3; 8 nucleotides match TRBD1. The CDR3 consists of 15 residues. Trimming cost V 3 bases and J 3 bases; bases outside gene matches: 8. Germline CDR1 is DFQATT and CDR2 is SNEGSKA (reference sequence). CDR3 loop: CSASRGQGATDTQYF. CDR3 in DNA: TGCAGTGCTAGTCGTGGGCAGGGGGCAACAGATACGCAGTATTTT.

This clone turned up a few times. The chain employs TRBV4-1 and TRBJ2-7; D is unresolved. V was shortened by 0 bases and J by 0 bases, with 6 bases between the two germline ends. CDR1 and CDR2 (germline): MGHRA, YSYEKL. The CDR3 has 14 residues. The CDR3 region has the DNA TGCGCCAGCAGCCAAGATCAGTTCTCCTACGAGCAGTACTTC. Residues: CASSQDQFSYEQYF.